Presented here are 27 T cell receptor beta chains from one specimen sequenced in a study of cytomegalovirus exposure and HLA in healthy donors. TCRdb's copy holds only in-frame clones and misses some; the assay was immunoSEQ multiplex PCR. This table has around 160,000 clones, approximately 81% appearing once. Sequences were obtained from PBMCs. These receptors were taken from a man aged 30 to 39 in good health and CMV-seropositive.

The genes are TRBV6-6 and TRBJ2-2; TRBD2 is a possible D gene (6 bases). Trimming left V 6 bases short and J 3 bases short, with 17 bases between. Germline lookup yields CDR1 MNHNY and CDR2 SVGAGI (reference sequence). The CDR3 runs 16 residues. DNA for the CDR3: TGTGCCAGCAGGCCCACCTCCGGGACTGACACCGGGGAGCTGTTTTTT. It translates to CASRPTSGTDTGELFF.

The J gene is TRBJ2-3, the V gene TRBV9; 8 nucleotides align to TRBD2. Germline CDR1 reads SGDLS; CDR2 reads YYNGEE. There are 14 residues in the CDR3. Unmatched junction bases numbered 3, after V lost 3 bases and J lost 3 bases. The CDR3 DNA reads TGTGCCAGCAGCGGTAGCGGGACGACAGATACGCAGTATTTT. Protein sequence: CASSGSGTTDTQYF.

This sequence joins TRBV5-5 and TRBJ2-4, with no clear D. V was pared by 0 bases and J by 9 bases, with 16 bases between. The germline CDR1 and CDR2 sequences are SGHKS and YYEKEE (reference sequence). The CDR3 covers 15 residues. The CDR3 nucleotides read TGTGCCAGCAGCTTGGTCTCCGGCTACCAGGTCATTCAGTACTTC. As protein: CASSLVSGYQVIQYF. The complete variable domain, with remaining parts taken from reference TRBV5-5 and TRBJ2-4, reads DAGVTQSPTHLIKTRGQQVTLRCSPISGHKSVSWYQQVLGQGPQFIFQYYEKEERGRGNFPDRFSARQFPNYSSELNVNALLLGDSALYLCASSLVSGYQVIQYFGAGTRLSVL.

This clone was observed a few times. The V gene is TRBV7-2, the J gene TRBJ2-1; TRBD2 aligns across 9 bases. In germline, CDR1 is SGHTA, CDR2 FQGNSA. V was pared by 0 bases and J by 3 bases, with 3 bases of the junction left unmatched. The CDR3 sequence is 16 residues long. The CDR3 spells CASSLATAGGYNEQFF. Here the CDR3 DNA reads TGTGCCAGCAGCTTAGCGACAGCGGGGGGCTACAATGAGCAGTTCTTC. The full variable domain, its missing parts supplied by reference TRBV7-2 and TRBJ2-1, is GAGVSQSPSNKVTEKGKDVELRCDPISGHTALYWYRQSLGQGLEFLIYFQGNSAPDKSGLPSDRFSAERTGGSVSTLTIQRTQQEDSAVYLCASSLATAGGYNEQFFGPGTRLTVL.

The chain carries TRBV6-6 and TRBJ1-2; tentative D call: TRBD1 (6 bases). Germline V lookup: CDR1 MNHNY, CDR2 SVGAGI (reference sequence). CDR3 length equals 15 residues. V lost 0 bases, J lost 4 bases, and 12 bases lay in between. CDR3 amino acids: CASSYSGGGGYGYTF. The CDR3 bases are TGTGCCAGCAGTTACTCGGGCGGGGGCGGCTATGGCTACACCTTC.

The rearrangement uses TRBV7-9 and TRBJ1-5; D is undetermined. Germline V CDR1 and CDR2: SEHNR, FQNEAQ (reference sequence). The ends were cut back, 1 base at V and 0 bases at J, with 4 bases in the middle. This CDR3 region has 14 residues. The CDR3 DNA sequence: TGTGCCAGCAGCTTAGGAGCTAGCAATCAGCCCCAGCATTTT. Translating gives CASSLGASNQPQHF.

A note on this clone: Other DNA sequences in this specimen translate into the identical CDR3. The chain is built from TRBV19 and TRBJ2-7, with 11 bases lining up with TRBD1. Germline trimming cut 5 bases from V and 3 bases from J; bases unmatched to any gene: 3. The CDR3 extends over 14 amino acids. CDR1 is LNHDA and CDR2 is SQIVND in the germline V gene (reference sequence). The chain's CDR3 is CASSPGTGGYEQYF. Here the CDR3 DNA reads TGTGCCAGTAGTCCCGGGACAGGGGGCTACGAGCAGTACTTC.

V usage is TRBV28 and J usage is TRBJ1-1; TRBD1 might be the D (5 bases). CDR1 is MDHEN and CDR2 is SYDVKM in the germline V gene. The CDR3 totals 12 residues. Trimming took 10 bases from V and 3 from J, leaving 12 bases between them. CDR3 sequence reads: CAISTGYTEAFF. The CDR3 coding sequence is TGTGCCATCAGCACAGGTTACACTGAAGCTTTCTTT.

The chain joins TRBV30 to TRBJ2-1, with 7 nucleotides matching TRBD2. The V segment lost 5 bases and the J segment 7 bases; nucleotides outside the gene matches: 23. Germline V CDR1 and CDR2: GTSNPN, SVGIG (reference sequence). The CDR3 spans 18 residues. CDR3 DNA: TGTGCCTGGTGCCACCCGTGGTCTGCCGCGGGAGCCAGGAATGAGCAGTTCTTC. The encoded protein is CAWCHPWSAAGARNEQFF.

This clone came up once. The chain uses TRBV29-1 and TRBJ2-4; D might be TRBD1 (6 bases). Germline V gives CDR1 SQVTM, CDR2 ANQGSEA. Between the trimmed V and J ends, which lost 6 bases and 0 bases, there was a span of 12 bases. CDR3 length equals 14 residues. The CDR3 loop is CSVKDSEAKNIQYF. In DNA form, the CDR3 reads TGCAGCGTCAAGGACAGCGAAGCCAAAAACATTCAGTACTTC. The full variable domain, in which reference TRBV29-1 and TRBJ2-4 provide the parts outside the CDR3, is SAVISQKPSRDICQRGTSLTIQCQVDSQVTMMFWYRQQPGQSLTLIATANQGSEATYESGFVIDKFPISRPNLTFSTLTVSNMSPEDSSIYLCSVKDSEAKNIQYFGAGTRLSVL.

The CDR3 reads CASSPGSAGNTIYF. Written as DNA, the CDR3 is TGTGCCAGCAGCCCAGGGTCTGCTGGAAACACCATATATTTT. This chain links TRBV6-5 with TRBJ1-3, with D tentatively TRBD1 (5 bases). Germline CDR1 MNHEY, CDR2 SVGAGI. V was shortened by 6 bases and J by 2 bases, with 11 bases between the two germline ends. The CDR3 extends over 14 amino acids.

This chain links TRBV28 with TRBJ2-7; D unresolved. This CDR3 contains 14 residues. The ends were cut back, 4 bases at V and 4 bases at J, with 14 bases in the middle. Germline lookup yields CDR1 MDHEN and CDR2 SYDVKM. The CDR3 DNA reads TGTGCCAGCAGTTATCTCCCAGGCTCTTACGAGCAGTACTTC. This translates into CASSYLPGSYEQYF.

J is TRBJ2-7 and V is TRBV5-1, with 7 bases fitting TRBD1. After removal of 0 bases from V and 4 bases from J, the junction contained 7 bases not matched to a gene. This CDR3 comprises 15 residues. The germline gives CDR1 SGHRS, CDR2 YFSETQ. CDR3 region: CASSLAGTGVYEQYF. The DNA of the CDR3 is TGCGCCAGCAGCTTGGCCGGTACAGGGGTATACGAGCAGTACTTC. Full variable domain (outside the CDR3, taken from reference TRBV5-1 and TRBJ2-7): KAGVTQTPRYLIKTRGQQVTLSCSPISGHRSVSWYQQTPGQGLQFLFEYFSETQRNKGNFPGRFSGRQFSNSRSEMNVSTLELGDSALYLCASSLAGTGVYEQYFGPGTRLTVT.

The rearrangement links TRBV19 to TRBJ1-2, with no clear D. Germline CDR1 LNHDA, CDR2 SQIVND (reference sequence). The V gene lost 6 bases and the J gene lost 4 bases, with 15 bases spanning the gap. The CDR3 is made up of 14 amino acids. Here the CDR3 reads CASSNPGLTYGYTF. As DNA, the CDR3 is TGTGCCAGTAGCAACCCCGGACTGACCTATGGCTACACCTTC.

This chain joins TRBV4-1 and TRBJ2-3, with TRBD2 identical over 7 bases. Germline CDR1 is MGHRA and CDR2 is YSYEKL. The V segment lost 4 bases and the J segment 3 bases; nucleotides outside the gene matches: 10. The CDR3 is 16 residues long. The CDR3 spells CASSPSGLAVTDTQYF. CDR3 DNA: TGCGCCAGCAGCCCATCGGGTCTAGCGGTAACAGATACGCAGTATTTT.

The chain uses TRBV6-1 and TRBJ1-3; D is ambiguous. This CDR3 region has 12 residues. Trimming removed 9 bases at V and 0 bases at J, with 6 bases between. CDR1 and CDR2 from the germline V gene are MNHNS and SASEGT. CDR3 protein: CASHSSGNTIYF. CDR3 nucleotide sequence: TGTGCCAGTCACAGCTCTGGAAACACCATATATTTT.

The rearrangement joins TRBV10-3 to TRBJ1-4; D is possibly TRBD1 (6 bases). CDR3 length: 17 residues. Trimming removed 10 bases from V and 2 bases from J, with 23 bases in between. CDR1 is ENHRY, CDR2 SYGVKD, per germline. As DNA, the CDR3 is TGTGCCACCACCGAGGCTATGGGGGGGGCTACTAATGAAAAACTGTTTTTT. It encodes CATTEAMGGATNEKLFF.

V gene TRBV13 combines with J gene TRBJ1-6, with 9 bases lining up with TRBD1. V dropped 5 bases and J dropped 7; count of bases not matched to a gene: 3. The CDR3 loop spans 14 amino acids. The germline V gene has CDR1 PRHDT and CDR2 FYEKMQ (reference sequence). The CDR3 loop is CASSLGTGNSPLHF. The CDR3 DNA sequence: TGTGCCAGCAGCCTCGGGACAGGGAATTCACCCCTCCACTTT.

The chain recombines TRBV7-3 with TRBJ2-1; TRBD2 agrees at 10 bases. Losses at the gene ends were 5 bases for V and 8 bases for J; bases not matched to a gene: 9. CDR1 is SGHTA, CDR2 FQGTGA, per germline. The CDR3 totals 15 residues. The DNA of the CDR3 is TGTGCCAGCAGCGAGCGGGGGGGCCTTTCCGATGAGCAGTTCTTC. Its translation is CASSERGGLSDEQFF. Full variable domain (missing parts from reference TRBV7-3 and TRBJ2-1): GAGVSQTPSNKVTEKGKYVELRCDPISGHTALYWYRQSLGQGPEFLIYFQGTGAADDSGLPNDRFFAVRPEGSVSTLKIQRTERGDSAVYLCASSERGGLSDEQFFGPGTRLTVL.

In DNA form, the CDR3 reads TGTGCCAGCAGTCCACAGGATCCCCGGTACGAGCAGTACTTC. Its translation: CASSPQDPRYEQYF. V gene TRBV6-5 combines with J gene TRBJ2-7, with a tentative D call TRBD1 (5 bases). Germline-derived CDR1 and CDR2 are MNHEY and SVGAGI. The CDR3 sequence is 14 residues long. Trimming stripped 5 bases from V and 4 bases from J, with 15 bases between.

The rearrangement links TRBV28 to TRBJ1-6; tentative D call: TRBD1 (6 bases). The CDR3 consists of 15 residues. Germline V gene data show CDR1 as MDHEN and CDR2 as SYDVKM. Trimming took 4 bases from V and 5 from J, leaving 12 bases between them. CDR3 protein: CASSWGQGDNSPLHF. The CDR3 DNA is TGTGCCAGCAGTTGGGGGCAGGGTGATAATTCACCCCTCCACTTT.

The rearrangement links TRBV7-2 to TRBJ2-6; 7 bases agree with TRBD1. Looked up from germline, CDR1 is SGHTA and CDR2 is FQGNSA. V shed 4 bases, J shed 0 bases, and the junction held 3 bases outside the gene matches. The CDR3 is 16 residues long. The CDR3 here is CASSSGQISGANVLTF. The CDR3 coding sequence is TGTGCCAGCAGCTCGGGACAGATCTCTGGGGCCAACGTCCTGACTTTC.

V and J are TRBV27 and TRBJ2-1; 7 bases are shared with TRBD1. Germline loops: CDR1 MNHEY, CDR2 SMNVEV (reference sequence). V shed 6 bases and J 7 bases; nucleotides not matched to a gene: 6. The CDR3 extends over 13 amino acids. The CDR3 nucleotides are TGTGCCAGCAGCATACAGGGGTGGAATGAGCAGTTCTTC. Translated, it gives CASSIQGWNEQFF.

The CDR3 region has the DNA TGTGCCAGCAGTTTGGAACAGGGGCGCGAGCAGTACTTC. Encoded protein: CASSLEQGREQYF. The chain links TRBV28 to TRBJ2-7; 7 positions agree with TRBD1. This CDR3 is 13 amino acids long. Trimming cost V 3 bases and J 6 bases; bases outside gene matches: 5. Germline assignment: CDR1 MDHEN and CDR2 SYDVKM.

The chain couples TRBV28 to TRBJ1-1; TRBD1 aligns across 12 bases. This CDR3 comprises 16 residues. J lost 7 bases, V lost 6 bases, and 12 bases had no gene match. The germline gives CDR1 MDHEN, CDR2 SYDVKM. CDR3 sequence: CASRKPGQGARGEAFF. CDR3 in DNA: TGTGCCAGCAGAAAACCGGGACAGGGGGCCCGGGGTGAAGCTTTCTTT.

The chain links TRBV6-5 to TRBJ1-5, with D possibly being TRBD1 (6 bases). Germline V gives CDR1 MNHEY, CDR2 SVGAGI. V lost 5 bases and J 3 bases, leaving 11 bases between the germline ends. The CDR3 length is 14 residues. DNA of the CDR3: TGTGCCAGCAGTAAGACAGGAACCAATCAGCCCCAGCATTTT. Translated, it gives CASSKTGTNQPQHF.

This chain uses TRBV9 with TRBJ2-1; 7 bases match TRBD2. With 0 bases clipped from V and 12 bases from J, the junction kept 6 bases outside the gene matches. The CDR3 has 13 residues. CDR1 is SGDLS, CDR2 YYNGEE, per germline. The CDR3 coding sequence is TGTGCCAGCAGCGTAGAAGGACTAGTCGCGCAGTTCTTC. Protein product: CASSVEGLVAQFF.